This is a list of T cell receptor beta chains from one sample in a study of shared clonotypes between healthy human individuals. Here immunoSEQ multiplex PCR was the method, and the copy in TCRdb shows in-frame clones only, minus some. The table has 850,000 to 1,100,000 clones, 70% to 80% seen once. The sequenced sample consisted of memory CD4+ T cells from PBMCs. These receptors were taken from a young man in good health. Some clones in this sample may be carry-over from other donors' samples. The CDR3 runs from the conserved cysteine through the conserved F or W. Each record gives: CDR3 DNA, CDR3 protein, V gene, J gene, clone size, D gene. The D gene is left open where the match is weak. Where a row states a size, it is once, few, many or the class of an expanded clone; other rows omit it.

CDR3nt: TGCGGTCGTCCCAGGGAAAGGACCTACGAGCAGTACTTC; CDR3aa: CGRPRERTYEQYF; v_gene: TRBV10-1; j_gene: TRBJ2-7; abundance: .; d_gene: .
CDR3nt: TGCGCCAGCAGCCAAGGTTACACTTCGGGCTTTGCCGGGGAGCTGTTTTTT; CDR3aa: CASSQGYTSGFAGELFF; v_gene: TRBV4-3; j_gene: TRBJ2-2; abundance: .; d_gene: .
CDR3nt: TGTGCCAGCAGCCGGGGACTAGCGGGTACAGAGAATGAGCAGTTCTTC; CDR3aa: CASSRGLAGTENEQFF; v_gene: TRBV11-3; j_gene: TRBJ2-1; abundance: few; d_gene: TRBD2
CDR3nt: TGTGCCAGCTCACCACCGAACCGGGGCAGTGTGGACTATGGCTACACCTTC; CDR3aa: CASSPPNRGSVDYGYTF; v_gene: TRBV18; j_gene: TRBJ1-2; abundance: .; d_gene: .
CDR3nt: TGTGCCAGCTCACCTGGGACAGGGGGCGTGACTGAAGCTTTCTTT; CDR3aa: CASSPGTGGVTEAFF; v_gene: TRBV18; j_gene: TRBJ1-1; abundance: .; d_gene: TRBD1
CDR3nt: TGTGCCACCAGCGAGGACAGGGCAGAGACCCAGTACTTC; CDR3aa: CATSEDRAETQYF; v_gene: TRBV2; j_gene: TRBJ2-5; abundance: .; d_gene: TRBD1
CDR3nt: TGTGCCACAGGGAGACCGGGACAGGGGGCTGAAGCTTTCTTT; CDR3aa: CATGRPGQGAEAFF; v_gene: TRBV10-3; j_gene: TRBJ1-1; abundance: .; d_gene: TRBD1
CDR3nt: TGTGCCAGCAGACTCGGGACAATGTCCTACGAGCAGTACTTC; CDR3aa: CASRLGTMSYEQYF; v_gene: TRBV6-1; j_gene: TRBJ2-7; abundance: .; d_gene: .
CDR3nt: TGCGCCAGCAGCCCCCCCAGGGTATCGGGATACGACGAGCAGTACTTC; CDR3aa: CASSPPRVSGYDEQYF; v_gene: TRBV4-1; j_gene: TRBJ2-7; abundance: .; d_gene: .
CDR3nt: TGTGCCAGCAGCCCTATGGGACAGAACACCGGGGAGCTGTTTTTT; CDR3aa: CASSPMGQNTGELFF; v_gene: TRBV7-3; j_gene: TRBJ2-2; abundance: many; d_gene: .
CDR3nt: TGTGCCAGCACCCAACAGGGGCACACTGAAGCTTTCTTT; CDR3aa: CASTQQGHTEAFF; v_gene: TRBV2; j_gene: TRBJ1-1; abundance: .; d_gene: TRBD1
CDR3nt: TGTGCCAGCAGCTTAGAGGGATCTTCCTACGAGCAGTACTTC; CDR3aa: CASSLEGSSYEQYF; v_gene: TRBV11-3; j_gene: TRBJ2-7; abundance: .; d_gene: .
CDR3nt: TGTGCCAGCAGCAAGGGACTAGCGGGAGCCTGCACAGATACGCAGTATTTT; CDR3aa: CASSKGLAGACTDTQYF; v_gene: TRBV21-1; j_gene: TRBJ2-3; abundance: .; d_gene: .
CDR3nt: TGCGCCAGCAGCCAACCGAGTAGGGGCACCGGGGAGCTGTTTTTT; CDR3aa: CASSQPSRGTGELFF; v_gene: TRBV4-1; j_gene: TRBJ2-2; abundance: .; d_gene: .
CDR3nt: TGCGCCAGCAGCCAAGATTGGGGACTAGCGGGAAGAAACTACGAGCAGTACTTC; CDR3aa: CASSQDWGLAGRNYEQYF; v_gene: TRBV4-1; j_gene: TRBJ2-7; abundance: .; d_gene: TRBD2
CDR3nt: TGTGCCAGCAGTGTTCAGGGGAAGGACGAGCAGTACTTC; CDR3aa: CASSVQGKDEQYF; v_gene: TRBV6-1; j_gene: TRBJ2-7; abundance: .; d_gene: .
CDR3nt: TGTGCCAGCAGTTTATTTCGGGCTTGGGTTCCCGGGGATGCAACTAATGAAAAACTGTTTTTT; CDR3aa: CASSLFRAWVPGDATNEKLFF; v_gene: TRBV28; j_gene: TRBJ1-4; abundance: .; d_gene: .
CDR3nt: TGCGCCAGCAGCCTGACAGGGTTGGCTAATGAAAAACTGTTTTTT; CDR3aa: CASSLTGLANEKLFF; v_gene: TRBV5-1; j_gene: TRBJ1-4; abundance: .; d_gene: TRBD1
CDR3nt: TGCGCCAGCAGTCAATCATCGGGACTCGTCGGGGAGCTGTTTTTT; CDR3aa: CASSQSSGLVGELFF; v_gene: TRBV23-1; j_gene: TRBJ2-2; abundance: .; d_gene: .
CDR3nt: TGTGCCAGCTCACCAGGCAGGGGACCTTACGAGCAGTACTTC; CDR3aa: CASSPGRGPYEQYF; v_gene: TRBV18; j_gene: TRBJ2-7; abundance: .; d_gene: .
CDR3nt: TGCGCCAGCAGCTTGACTTGGGCGGAGAACTCTGGAAACACCATATATTTT; CDR3aa: CASSLTWAENSGNTIYF; v_gene: TRBV5-1; j_gene: TRBJ1-3; abundance: once; d_gene: .
CDR3nt: TGTGCCAGCAGCTTACGGCTCTTGAGCACTGAAGCTTTCTTT; CDR3aa: CASSLRLLSTEAFF; v_gene: TRBV11-2; j_gene: TRBJ1-1; abundance: few; d_gene: .
CDR3nt: TGCGCCAGCAGTCCTGCGGGACAGGGAAATCAGCCCCAGCATTTT; CDR3aa: CASSPAGQGNQPQHF; v_gene: TRBV4-1; j_gene: TRBJ1-5; abundance: .; d_gene: TRBD1
CDR3nt: TGTGCCAGCAGGGGAACAGGGGGCTTTGAAGCTTTCTTT; CDR3aa: CASRGTGGFEAFF; v_gene: TRBV2; j_gene: TRBJ1-1; abundance: few; d_gene: TRBD1
CDR3nt: TGTGCCTGGAGTGTACTTCTAGGGGACACTGAAGCTTTCTTT; CDR3aa: CAWSVLLGDTEAFF; v_gene: TRBV30; j_gene: TRBJ1-1; abundance: few; d_gene: .
CDR3nt: TGTGCCAGCAGCTTGTCAGGAGAACGAGAAGCTTTCTTT; CDR3aa: CASSLSGEREAFF; v_gene: TRBV5-5; j_gene: TRBJ1-1; abundance: .; d_gene: .
CDR3nt: TGTGCCAGCAGTTCCCGGGGAGGGGCACTATCTGGCTACACCTTC; CDR3aa: CASSSRGGALSGYTF; v_gene: TRBV27; j_gene: TRBJ1-2; abundance: .; d_gene: .
CDR3nt: TGTGCCTGTTCCTTTAGCGGGGCCGGAGATACGCAGTATTTT; CDR3aa: CACSFSGAGDTQYF; v_gene: TRBV30; j_gene: TRBJ2-3; abundance: .; d_gene: TRBD2
CDR3nt: TGTGCCAGCCAAAGGGGGGGATCTATGGGCGGCTACACCTTC; CDR3aa: CASQRGGSMGGYTF; v_gene: TRBV28; j_gene: TRBJ1-2; abundance: once; d_gene: .
CDR3nt: TGTGCCATCAGTGGCGGGACTGGAAGCACAGATACGCAGTATTTT; CDR3aa: CAISGGTGSTDTQYF; v_gene: TRBV10-3; j_gene: TRBJ2-3; abundance: once; d_gene: .
CDR3nt: TGTGCCATCAAGGAGACTATACACACCGGGGAGCTGTTTTTT; CDR3aa: CAIKETIHTGELFF; v_gene: TRBV10-3; j_gene: TRBJ2-2; abundance: .; d_gene: .
CDR3nt: TGTGCCAGCAGTGCCGGGGCGAAAGTCTACGAGCAGTACTTC; CDR3aa: CASSAGAKVYEQYF; v_gene: TRBV19; j_gene: TRBJ2-7; abundance: .; d_gene: .
CDR3nt: TGTGCCAGCAGCTTAGTCACCTTCACAGATACGCAGTATTTT; CDR3aa: CASSLVTFTDTQYF; v_gene: TRBV13; j_gene: TRBJ2-3; abundance: .; d_gene: .
CDR3nt: TGTGCCAGCAGCTTAGAGAGGTTAGCGGGAGCGCAGTTCTTC; CDR3aa: CASSLERLAGAQFF; v_gene: TRBV11-2; j_gene: TRBJ2-1; abundance: .; d_gene: TRBD2
CDR3nt: TGCGCCAGCAGCCAAGATTTGGTTTCGGCAGGAAGTCGACTCGCAACTAATGAAAAACTGTTTTTT; CDR3aa: CASSQDLVSAGSRLATNEKLFF; v_gene: TRBV4-3; j_gene: TRBJ1-4; abundance: .; d_gene: .
CDR3nt: TGTGCCAGCAGCTTAGCCGCCGGGCCAAACACTGAAGCTTTCTTT; CDR3aa: CASSLAAGPNTEAFF; v_gene: TRBV11-2; j_gene: TRBJ1-1; abundance: .; d_gene: .
CDR3nt: TGTGCCAGCTCGCAGGGTAACGGCCGACTCTATGGCTACACCTTC; CDR3aa: CASSQGNGRLYGYTF; v_gene: TRBV18; j_gene: TRBJ1-2; abundance: .; d_gene: .
CDR3nt: TGTGCCAGCTCACAGGACAGCAACTATGGCTACACCTTC; CDR3aa: CASSQDSNYGYTF; v_gene: TRBV18; j_gene: TRBJ1-2; abundance: .; d_gene: .
CDR3nt: TGTGCCAGCAGCGCCGGGACAGGGGTCTCCCGTCCCTATGGCTACACCTTC; CDR3aa: CASSAGTGVSRPYGYTF; v_gene: TRBV7-2; j_gene: TRBJ1-2; abundance: .; d_gene: TRBD1